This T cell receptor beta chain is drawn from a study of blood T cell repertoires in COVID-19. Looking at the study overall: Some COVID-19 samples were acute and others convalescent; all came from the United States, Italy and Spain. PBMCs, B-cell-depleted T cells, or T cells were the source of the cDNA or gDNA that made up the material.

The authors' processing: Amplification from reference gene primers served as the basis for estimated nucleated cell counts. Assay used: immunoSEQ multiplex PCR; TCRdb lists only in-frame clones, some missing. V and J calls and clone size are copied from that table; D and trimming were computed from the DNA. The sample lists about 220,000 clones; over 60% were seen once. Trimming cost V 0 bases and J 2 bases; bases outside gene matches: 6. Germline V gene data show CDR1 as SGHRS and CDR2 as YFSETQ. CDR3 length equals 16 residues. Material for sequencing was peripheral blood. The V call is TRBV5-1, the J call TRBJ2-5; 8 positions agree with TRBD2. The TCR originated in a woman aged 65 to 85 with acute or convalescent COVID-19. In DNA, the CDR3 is TGCGCCAGCAGCTTGGGTGTAGCGGGGTGGCAAGAGACCCAGTACTTC. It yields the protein CASSLGVAGWQETQYF.